Listed here are 11 T cell receptor beta chains from one sample, sequenced in a study of cytomegalovirus exposure and HLA in healthy donors. PCR involved 60 Vbeta and 13 Jbeta primers. The data were produced by immunoSEQ multiplex PCR, yet TCRdb's version contains in-frame clones alone and is incomplete. The sample gives 150,000 to 200,000 clones, over 70% of which show up once; approximately 1.3% is in the top ten. Sequencing used PBMCs. Receptors were obtained from a man aged 50-59 years in good health and CMV-seropositive.

In this sample, this clone turned up a few times. At the DNA level, this CDR3 is encoded by other sequences in the same sample as well. V is TRBV5-1 and J is TRBJ2-7; D is ambiguous. The CDR3 runs to 13 residues. Between the trimmed V and J ends, which lost 0 bases and 1 base, there was a span of 5 bases. The germline CDR1 and CDR2 sequences are SGHRS and YFSETQ. DNA for the CDR3: TGCGCCAGCAGCTTGGTTCAGTCCTACGAGCAGTACTTC. This encodes CASSLVQSYEQYF.

This chain connects TRBV2 to TRBJ2-5, with 13 bases matching TRBD2. Germline CDR1 SNHLY, CDR2 FYNNEI. CDR3 length equals 16 residues. The J segment lost 4 bases and the V segment lost 7 bases, leaving 9 bases of the junction unmatched. This CDR3 is CASILGGLAGRETQYF. DNA for the CDR3: TGTGCCAGCATTCTAGGGGGACTAGCGGGGAGAGAGACCCAGTACTTC.

For this clone: Other DNA variants within this sample encode the same CDR3. The chain combines TRBV5-1 with TRBJ2-1, with D perhaps TRBD1 (5 bases). CDR3 length: 13 amino acids. The V end was cut by 0 bases, the J end by 4 bases, with 5 bases between. Germline assignment: CDR1 SGHRS and CDR2 YFSETQ. Here the CDR3 reads CASSLGQYNEQFF. The CDR3 DNA follows: TGCGCCAGCAGCTTGGGACAGTACAATGAGCAGTTCTTC.

J is TRBJ1-1 and V is TRBV10-3; 7 bases agree with TRBD1. The CDR3 length is 15 residues. The V and J ends lost 3 bases and 4 bases, in that order; junction bases with no gene match: 8. CDR1 is ENHRY and CDR2 is SYGVKD in the germline V gene. Here the CDR3 reads CAISDSHRGGTEAFF. CDR3 DNA: TGTGCCATCAGTGACTCGCACAGGGGAGGCACTGAAGCTTTCTTT.

This clone was picked up a small number of times. The CDR3, as DNA: TGTGCCAGCAGCCGAGAAGACTTTAATATAGCTTTCTTT. This sequence encodes CASSREDFNIAFF. The chain is built from TRBV7-8 and TRBJ1-1, with unresolved D. This CDR3 spans 13 amino acids. V shed 5 bases and J shed 10 bases, with 17 bases lying between them. The germline V gene has CDR1 SGHVS and CDR2 FQNEAQ. Full variable domain (remainder filled in from reference TRBV7-8 and TRBJ1-1): GAGVSQSPRYKVAKRGQDVALRCDPISGHVSLFWYQQALGQGPEFLTYFQNEAQLDKSGLPSDRFFAERPEGSVSTLKIQRTQQEDSAVYLCASSREDFNIAFFGQGTRLTVV.

The V gene is TRBV7-9, the J gene TRBJ2-7; 8 nucleotides line up with TRBD1. Germline V gives CDR1 SEHNR, CDR2 FQNEAQ (reference sequence). The J segment lost 5 bases and the V segment lost 4 bases, leaving 4 bases of the junction unmatched. CDR3 size: 13 residues. CDR3 in DNA: TGTGCCAGCAGCTCCTCGACAGGGGACGAGCAGTACTTC. It translates to CASSSSTGDEQYF.

The sample holds a few counts of this clone. The V call is TRBV30, the J call TRBJ2-7, with TRBD1 matching 9 bases. The CDR3 sequence is 13 residues long. Germline assignment: CDR1 GTSNPN and CDR2 SVGIG (reference sequence). J lost 5 bases, V lost 5 bases, and 7 bases had no gene match. The CDR3, as DNA: TGTGCCTGGGCCGGGACAGGGAGCAACGAGCAGTACTTC. Translation gives CAWAGTGSNEQYF.

The chain combines TRBV4-1 with TRBJ2-3, with 7 bases fitting TRBD2. After removal of 4 bases from V and 6 bases from J, the junction contained 19 bases not matched to a gene. The CDR3 sequence is 18 residues long. Germline values: CDR1 MGHRA, CDR2 YSYEKL. Here the CDR3 reads CASSLVLRDYQRGDTQYF. The CDR3 nucleotides read TGCGCCAGCAGCCTAGTTTTGCGGGACTATCAACGAGGGGATACGCAGTATTTT.

The CDR3 sequence: CASSLYQSSGYEQYF. The DNA for the CDR3 is TGTGCCAGCAGTTTGTACCAATCTTCGGGCTACGAGCAGTACTTC. The J gene is TRBJ2-7, the V gene TRBV28, with no clear D. Trimming took off 3 bases at V and 3 bases at J, with 15 bases between the two ends. CDR3 length: 15 residues. Germline CDR1 and CDR2: MDHEN and SYDVKM.

The chain joins TRBV4-3 to TRBJ2-7, with a weak D call TRBD2 (6 bases). V was clipped by 3 bases and J by 3 bases, with 9 bases between them. This CDR3 contains 13 residues. Germline values: CDR1 LGHNA, CDR2 YSLEER. CDR3 region: CASSQYSGYEQYF. As DNA, the CDR3 is TGCGCCAGCAGCCAGTATAGCGGCTACGAGCAGTACTTC.

The rearrangement links TRBV7-6 to TRBJ2-5; weak D call: TRBD1 (5 bases). Germline V gives CDR1 SGHVS, CDR2 FNYEAQ. V dropped 5 bases and J dropped 2 bases, with 9 bases sitting between them. CDR3 length equals 13 residues. The CDR3 loop reads CASSPRQQETQYF. The CDR3 DNA follows: TGTGCCAGCAGCCCCCGACAGCAAGAGACCCAGTACTTC.